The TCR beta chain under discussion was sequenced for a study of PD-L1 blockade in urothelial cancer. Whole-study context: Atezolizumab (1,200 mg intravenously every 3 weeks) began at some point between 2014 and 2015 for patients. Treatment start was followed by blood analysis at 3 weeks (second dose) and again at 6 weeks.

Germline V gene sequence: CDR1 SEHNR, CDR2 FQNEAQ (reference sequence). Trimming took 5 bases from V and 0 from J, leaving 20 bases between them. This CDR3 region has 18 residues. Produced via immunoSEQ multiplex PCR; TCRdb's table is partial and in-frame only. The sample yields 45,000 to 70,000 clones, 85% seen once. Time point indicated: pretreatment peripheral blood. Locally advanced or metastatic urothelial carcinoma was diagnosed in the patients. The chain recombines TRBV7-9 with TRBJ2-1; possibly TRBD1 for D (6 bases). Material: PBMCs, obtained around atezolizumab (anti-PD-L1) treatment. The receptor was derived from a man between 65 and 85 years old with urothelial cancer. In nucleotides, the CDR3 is TGTGCCAGCAGCCCCGAAAGGGGACATTCCTTCTCCTACAATGAGCAGTTCTTC. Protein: CASSPERGHSFSYNEQFF.